Following are 27 T cell receptor beta chains from one sample sequenced in a study of identical twins. TCRdb reprocessed the 5' RACE reads with MiXCR, giving one entry per CDR3 protein. The sample records some 500,000 distinct CDR3 sequences, 13% to 15% being singletons. This sample also appeared in a second study, on yellow fever vaccine responses in identical twins.

Material for sequencing was CD4+ T cells sorted from blood. The receptors originated from a young woman in good health.

This clonotype was detected many times. The V and J genes are TRBV12-3 or TRBV12-4 and TRBJ2-2, with D unclear. This CDR3 has 15 residues. V gave up 5 bases and J gave up 8 bases, with 18 bases separating them. Written as DNA, the CDR3 is TGTGCCAGCAGTCCGCCGGTTCCCTTGCTGGGGGAGCTGTTTTTT. This sequence encodes CASSPPVPLLGELFF.

The rearrangement uses TRBV29-1 and TRBJ2-5; D gene uncertain. The CDR3 sequence is 13 residues long. CDR1 and CDR2 (germline): SQVTM, ANQGSEA. Trimming removed 6 bases at V and 3 bases at J, with 14 bases between. The CDR3 is CSVHPKDKETQYF. The CDR3 DNA reads TGCAGCGTCCACCCAAAGGATAAAGAGACCCAGTACTTC.

This clonotype came up a few times. The rearrangement joins TRBV12-3 or TRBV12-4 to TRBJ1-3; D uncertain. The CDR3 contains 15 residues. The ends were cut back, 5 bases at V and 4 bases at J, with 15 bases in the middle. The CDR3 DNA sequence: TGTGCCAGCAGTAATTTAAGGAGCCTCGGAAACACCATATATTTT. It translates to CASSNLRSLGNTIYF.

This clonotype turned up a few times. V is TRBV25-1 and J is TRBJ2-1; maybe TRBD2 (6 bases). Deletions cut 6 bases from V and 7 bases from J, with 10 bases between. The CDR3 runs to 12 residues. In germline, CDR1 is MGHDK, CDR2 SYGVNS. The CDR3 loop is CASRMTSNEQFF. For the CDR3, the DNA is TGTGCCAGCAGAATGACTAGTAATGAGCAGTTCTTC.

The rearrangement joins TRBV28 to TRBJ2-4, with 9 positions matching TRBD2. The CDR3 is made up of 16 amino acids. Germline V CDR1 and CDR2: MDHEN, SYDVKM. Trimming cost V 4 bases and J 6 bases; bases outside gene matches: 10. CDR3 sequence: CASSSKHSGGTNIQYF. The CDR3 DNA reads TGTGCCAGCAGTTCCAAACACAGCGGGGGGACAAACATTCAGTACTTC.

This clonotype has just a few counts. This rearrangement joins TRBV12-3 or TRBV12-4 to TRBJ1-4, with unresolved D. The CDR3 runs to 15 residues. V lost 7 bases to trimming and J lost 10 bases, with 22 bases between them. CDR3 bases: TGTGCCAGCACCACTTCCGCTGGTCGATTAGGAAAACTGTTTTTT. This sequence encodes CASTTSAGRLGKLFF.

This clonotype was observed a few times. The CDR3 coding sequence is TGCAGCGTCAGGGGGGGGGAGGCGCACCTCTCCTACGAGCAGTACTTC. Its protein is CSVRGGEAHLSYEQYF. The rearrangement uses TRBV29-1 and TRBJ2-7; possibly TRBD1 or TRBD2 for D (7 bases each). V was trimmed by 6 bases and J by 0 bases, leaving 21 bases between them. CDR3 length: 16 residues. Per germline, CDR1 SQVTM and CDR2 ANQGSEA.

This clonotype was observed a handful of times. The rearrangement links TRBV9 to TRBJ2-7, with 8 nucleotides matching TRBD1. Per the germline V gene, CDR1 is SGDLS and CDR2 is YYNGEE. Trimming removed 0 bases from V and 4 bases from J; junction bases left unmatched: 6. This CDR3 region has 15 residues. CDR3 residues: CASSVGGQGEYEQYF. CDR3 coding DNA: TGTGCCAGCAGCGTAGGAGGACAGGGAGAGTACGAGCAGTACTTC. Complete variable domain (other parts from reference TRBV9 and TRBJ2-7): DSGVTQTPKHLITATGQRVTLRCSPRSGDLSVYWYQQSLDQGLQFLIQYYNGEERAKGNILERFSAQQFPDLHSELNLSSLELGDSALYFCASSVGGQGEYEQYFGPGTRLTVT.

V gene TRBV5-5 combines with J gene TRBJ1-5; D not certain. CDR3 length: 14 residues. CDR1 and CDR2 from the germline V gene are SGHKS and YYEKEE (reference sequence). V shed 0 bases and J shed 2 bases, with 6 bases lying between them. CDR3 coding DNA: TGTGCCAGCAGCTTGGATGCGGGCAATCAGCCCCAGCATTTT. Translation: CASSLDAGNQPQHF.

The rearrangement uses TRBV3-1 and TRBJ2-3, with TRBD2 identical over 15 bases. CDR1 and CDR2 from the germline V gene are LGHDT and YNNKEL (reference sequence). This CDR3 is 18 amino acids long. V lost 0 bases to trimming and J lost 5 bases; unmatched junction nucleotides: 6. CDR3 in DNA: TGTGCCAGCAGCCAAGAGAAGGGACTAGCGGGAGGTAAAGATACGCAGTATTTT. This sequence encodes CASSQEKGLAGGKDTQYF.

This clonotype came up a few times. The chain uses TRBV10-3 and TRBJ2-3; unclear D gene. Germline V gene lookup returns CDR1 ENHRY and CDR2 SYGVKD. V was pared by 2 bases and J by 2 bases, with 14 bases between. The CDR3 has 16 residues. The CDR3 bases are TGTGCCATCAGTGAGGTTGAGTTGGAAGTCACAGATACGCAGTATTTT. Amino acids: CAISEVELEVTDTQYF.

The chain is built from TRBV6-2 or TRBV6-3 and TRBJ2-1; no reliable D call. Trimming cost V 6 bases and J 6 bases, with 9 bases left between them. From germline, CDR1 is MNHEY and CDR2 SVGEGT. The CDR3 extends over 12 amino acids. CDR3 amino acids: CASSRNSNEQFF. The DNA for the CDR3 is TGTGCCAGCAGCCGAAATTCCAATGAGCAGTTCTTC.

The chain couples TRBV13 to TRBJ2-1; TRBD2 aligns across 12 bases. V shed 2 bases and J 0 bases; nucleotides not matched to a gene: 8. The CDR3 length is 19 residues. Germline V gives CDR1 PRHDT, CDR2 FYEKMQ (reference sequence). CDR3 loop: CASSLRRLAGGSSYNEQFF. CDR3 coding DNA: TGTGCCAGCAGCTTACGGCGTCTAGCGGGAGGGAGCTCCTACAATGAGCAGTTCTTC. Full variable domain (outside the CDR3, taken from reference TRBV13 and TRBJ2-1): AAGVIQSPRHLIKEKRETATLKCYPIPRHDTVYWYQQGPGQDPQFLISFYEKMQSDKGSIPDRFSAQQFSDYHSELNMSSLELGDSALYFCASSLRRLAGGSSYNEQFFGPGTRLTVL.

The sample holds many counts of this clonotype. The J gene is TRBJ2-2, the V gene TRBV4-3; possibly TRBD2 for D (5 bases). The ends were cut back, 3 bases at V and 1 base at J, with 18 bases in the middle. The germline gives CDR1 LGHNA, CDR2 YSLEER. This CDR3 comprises 18 residues. Here the CDR3 DNA reads TGCGCCAGCAGCCAGAACCCCCCTCAGCGGCTGAACACCGGGGAGCTGTTTTTT. As protein: CASSQNPPQRLNTGELFF.

The CDR3: CASSQVGQGNSPLHF. CDR3 sequence (DNA): TGCGCCAGCAGCCAAGTTGGGCAGGGTAATTCACCCCTCCACTTT. J is TRBJ1-6 and V is TRBV4-3; D perhaps matches TRBD1 (5 bases). The length of the CDR3 is 15 residues. V was trimmed by 1 base and J by 6 bases, leaving 10 bases between them. From germline, CDR1 is LGHNA and CDR2 YSLEER.

The gene calls are TRBV5-1 and TRBJ2-6, with 9 bases aligning to TRBD1. The junction had 4 bases not matched to a gene; V was cut back by 3 bases and J by 0 bases. The CDR3 is 17 amino acids. Germline assignment: CDR1 SGHRS and CDR2 YFSETQ. CDR3 bases: TGCGCCAGCAGCTCGGGACAGGGACACTCTGGGGCCAACGTCCTGACTTTC. Amino acid sequence: CASSSGQGHSGANVLTF. Full variable domain (remainder filled in from reference TRBV5-1 and TRBJ2-6): KAGVTQTPRYLIKTRGQQVTLSCSPISGHRSVSWYQQTPGQGLQFLFEYFSETQRNKGNFPGRFSGRQFSNSRSEMNVSTLELGDSALYLCASSSGQGHSGANVLTFGAGSRLTVL.

V usage is TRBV7-9 and J usage is TRBJ2-1, with 7 nucleotides matching TRBD2. This CDR3 has 17 residues. CDR1 SEHNR and CDR2 FQNEAQ come from the germline V gene (reference sequence). V was clipped by 5 bases and J by 0 bases; unmatched bases: 10. The CDR3 is CASSPARGEPSYNEQFF. The CDR3 bases are TGTGCCAGCAGCCCAGCCCGGGGGGAGCCCTCCTACAATGAGCAGTTCTTC.

This clonotype was found a few times. The chain uses TRBV19 and TRBJ1-2; 11 bases are a match to TRBD1. Per germline, CDR1 LNHDA and CDR2 SQIVND (reference sequence). The V and J ends lost 5 bases and 4 bases, in that order; junction bases with no gene match: 9. The CDR3 length is 16 residues. CDR3 residues: CASSPPGGQGVYGYTF. In DNA form, the CDR3 reads TGTGCCAGTAGTCCACCGGGGGGACAGGGGGTCTATGGCTACACCTTC.

J is TRBJ2-7 and V is TRBV10-3; no clear D gene. This CDR3 has 12 amino acids. V lost 4 bases, J lost 4 bases, and 8 bases lay in between. Germline V gene data show CDR1 as ENHRY and CDR2 as SYGVKD. This CDR3 reads CAISGRRYEQYF. The CDR3 bases are TGTGCCATCAGTGGACGGCGATACGAGCAGTACTTC.

This clonotype came up many times. J is TRBJ1-1 and V is TRBV14; D uncertain. The CDR3 spans 13 residues. The germline gives CDR1 SGHDN, CDR2 FVKESK. The ends were cut back, 0 bases at V and 8 bases at J, with 10 bases in the middle. CDR3 sequence: CASSQDRVTEAFF. CDR3 in DNA: TGTGCCAGCAGCCAAGATCGCGTCACGGAAGCTTTCTTT.

The chain links TRBV20-1 to TRBJ2-5, with 11 bases aligning to TRBD2. Germline CDR1 DFQATT, CDR2 SNEGSKA (reference sequence). The CDR3 is made up of 16 amino acids. The junction had 8 bases not matched to a gene; V was cut back by 1 base and J by 4 bases. The CDR3, as DNA: TGCAGTGCTAGAGGGTTAGCGGGGGGGCCCCCAGAGACCCAGTACTTC. Protein product: CSARGLAGGPPETQYF.

This clonotype has more than one count but fewer than ten. The chain links TRBV20-1 to TRBJ1-2; no reliable D call. The CDR3 extends over 12 amino acids. V was pared by 3 bases and J by 4 bases, with 9 bases between. Germline CDR1 and CDR2: DFQATT and SNEGSKA (reference sequence). The CDR3 DNA reads TGCAGTGCTAGGGTGGGGAGCTATGGCTACACCTTC. Its protein is CSARVGSYGYTF.

This clonotype occurred many times. The CDR3 loop reads CASSSFLPGQGPEQYF. CDR3 in DNA: TGTGCCAGCAGTTCTTTTCTGCCCGGACAGGGGCCCGAGCAGTACTTC. The gene calls are TRBV12-3 or TRBV12-4 and TRBJ2-7; 9 nucleotides match TRBD1. Unmatched junction bases numbered 13, after V lost 4 bases and J lost 6 bases. The CDR3 totals 16 residues.

The chain is built from TRBV24-1 and TRBJ2-7; TRBD2 is a possible D gene (7 bases). Germline loops: CDR1 KGHDR, CDR2 SFDVKD. CDR3 size: 15 residues. V lost 4 bases to trimming and J lost 3 bases, with 15 bases between them. CDR3: CATSDSGTLDYEQYF. The CDR3 coding sequence is TGTGCCACCAGTGACAGCGGGACACTGGACTACGAGCAGTACTTC.

Regarding this clonotype: One base away lies a much larger clone, so this may be a sequencing read error. This rearrangement joins TRBV2 to TRBJ2-2; D is uncertain. Germline V gene sequence: CDR1 SNHLY, CDR2 FYNNEI. There are 15 residues in the CDR3. The chain's CDR3 is CARSDKGTNTGELFF. DNA for the CDR3: TGTGCCAGAAGTGATAAGGGCACGAACACCGGGGAGCTGTTTTTT.

The table lists this clonotype with many counts. The CDR3 sequence: CAISLRGTVHSGADTQYF. Here the CDR3 DNA reads TGTGCCATCAGTCTCCGGGGGACAGTTCACTCCGGGGCCGATACGCAGTATTTT. This chain uses TRBV10-3 with TRBJ2-3; tentative D call: TRBD1 (7 bases). V was pared by 5 bases and J by 6 bases, with 27 bases between. The CDR3 covers 18 residues. Per germline, CDR1 ENHRY and CDR2 SYGVKD.

The chain recombines TRBV5-5 with TRBJ2-3; 8 bases fit TRBD1. This CDR3 is built from 14 residues. V lost 3 bases to trimming and J lost 3 bases; unmatched junction nucleotides: 3. Germline CDR1 and CDR2: SGHKS and YYEKEE (reference sequence). Here the CDR3 reads CASSWRQGTDTQYF. CDR3 DNA: TGTGCCAGCAGCTGGCGACAGGGGACAGATACGCAGTATTTT.